Shown below are 24 T cell receptor beta chains from a single sample sequenced in a study of control samples from healthy donors and cancer patients. Measured with immunoSEQ multiplex PCR; TCRdb has only the in-frame clones, and not every one. The sample spans around 190,000 clones; the ten largest clones claim more than 2%. Sequencing was carried out using blood. The receptors come from a woman aged 25 to 39 in good health.

This chain connects TRBV6-4 to TRBJ2-5; the match to TRBD2 covers 12 bases. Germline CDR1 MRHNA, CDR2 SNTAGT. The CDR3 totals 15 residues. V was pared by 5 bases and J by 3 bases, with 4 bases of the junction left unmatched. CDR3 sequence: CASSSSGGAEETQYF. The CDR3, as DNA: TGTGCCAGCAGTTCTAGCGGGGGGGCGGAAGAGACCCAGTACTTC.

This chain links TRBV19 with TRBJ1-1, with 8 bases lining up with TRBD1. V lost 6 bases, J lost 5 bases, and 8 bases stayed unmatched. The germline CDR1 and CDR2 sequences are LNHDA and SQIVND (reference sequence). The CDR3 contains 14 residues. The DNA for the CDR3 is TGTGCCAGTAGCCTCGACAGGGGCGTGACTGAAGCTTTCTTT. As protein: CASSLDRGVTEAFF.

With respect to this clone: Other DNA sequences in this specimen translate into the identical CDR3. The genes are TRBV5-1 and TRBJ1-5; 7 bases align to TRBD1. The ends lost 4 bases at V and 5 bases at J; junction bases unmatched: 3. In germline, CDR1 is SGHRS, CDR2 YFSETQ. This CDR3 is built from 13 residues. This CDR3 is CASSPTGYQPQHF. DNA for the CDR3: TGCGCCAGCAGCCCGACAGGGTATCAGCCCCAGCATTTT.

The J gene is TRBJ2-5, the V gene TRBV6-1; 15 bases match TRBD2. This CDR3 has 17 residues. CDR1 and CDR2 (germline): MNHNS, SASEGT. V lost 3 bases and J lost 5; bases outside the gene matches: 7. Written as DNA, the CDR3 is TGTGCCAGCAGTGATCCGGGACTAGCGGGGGGCGGGGAGACCCAGTACTTC. This codes for CASSDPGLAGGGETQYF.

The chain joins TRBV5-8 to TRBJ1-5; the D is unclear. This CDR3 region has 15 residues. Per germline, CDR1 SGHTS and CDR2 YDEGEE. Trimming left V 2 bases short and J 4 bases short, with 13 bases between. CDR3 sequence reads: CASSFVTGNNQPQHF. The CDR3 nucleotides are TGTGCCAGCAGCTTTGTGACCGGGAATAATCAGCCCCAGCATTTT. Complete variable domain (other parts from reference TRBV5-8 and TRBJ1-5): EAGVTQSPTHLIKTRGQQATLRCSPISGHTSVYWYQQALGLGLQFLLWYDEGEERNRGNFPPRFSGRQFPNYSSELNVNALELEDSALYLCASSFVTGNNQPQHFGDGTRLSIL.

A note on this clone: Other nucleotide sequences from this sample produce the same CDR3. V gene TRBV28 combines with J gene TRBJ2-5; TRBD2 aligns across 11 bases. Germline V gene sequence: CDR1 MDHEN, CDR2 SYDVKM. This CDR3 spans 15 amino acids. V lost 5 bases, J lost 8 bases, and 10 bases stayed unmatched. The CDR3 nucleotides are TGTGCCAGCAGTAGGAGTAGCGGGGGGGCGGGCACCCAGTACTTC. Translating it yields CASSRSSGGAGTQYF.

This rearrangement joins TRBV11-2 to TRBJ2-5; 12 positions match TRBD2. Germline CDR1 is SGHAT and CDR2 is FQNNGV. This CDR3 is built from 14 residues. Trimming removed 5 bases from V and 5 bases from J; junction bases left unmatched: 3. The CDR3 region is CASSPGLAGETQYF. The CDR3 coding sequence is TGTGCCAGCAGCCCGGGACTAGCGGGTGAGACCCAGTACTTC. Full variable domain (remainder filled in from reference TRBV11-2 and TRBJ2-5): EAGVAQSPRYKIIEKRQSVAFWCNPISGHATLYWYQQILGQGPKLLIQFQNNGVVDDSQLPKDRFSAERLKGVDSTLKIQPAKLEDSAVYLCASSPGLAGETQYFGPGTRLLVL.

The V call is TRBV5-1, the J call TRBJ2-1, with D tentatively TRBD2 (5 bases). CDR3 length: 14 residues. V dropped 2 bases and J dropped 6 bases, with 12 bases sitting between them. Germline CDR1 reads SGHRS; CDR2 reads YFSETQ. The CDR3 DNA is TGCGCCAGCAGCTTAAGGGCCGGGGTCAATGAGCAGTTCTTC. As protein: CASSLRAGVNEQFF.

The CDR3 region is CASSLDPPGSATEAFF. The CDR3 bases are TGCGCCAGCAGCTTAGACCCCCCCGGGTCGGCCACTGAAGCTTTCTTT. The genes are TRBV5-1 and TRBJ1-1; D ambiguous. Germline V gives CDR1 SGHRS, CDR2 YFSETQ. Trimming stripped 2 bases from V and 4 bases from J, with 18 bases between. The CDR3 is 16 amino acids.

This chain joins TRBV7-2 and TRBJ2-7; D is uncertain. V dropped 0 bases and J dropped 3 bases, with 9 bases sitting between them. The CDR3 has 14 amino acids. Germline V lookup: CDR1 SGHTA, CDR2 FQGNSA. The chain's CDR3 is CASSLARYSYEQYF. DNA for the CDR3: TGTGCCAGCAGCTTAGCCCGTTACAGCTACGAGCAGTACTTC.

The V gene is TRBV28, the J gene TRBJ1-5; no clear D. This CDR3 comprises 14 residues. CDR1 is MDHEN, CDR2 SYDVKM, per germline. Trimming removed 5 bases from V and 5 bases from J, with 13 bases in between. In DNA, the CDR3 is TGTGCCAGCAGTAAACGACAATCGGATCAGCCCCAGCATTTT. Translating it yields CASSKRQSDQPQHF.

This chain links TRBV6-2 or TRBV6-3 with TRBJ2-7; no clear D gene. CDR1 and CDR2 (germline): MNHEY, SVGEGT. The CDR3 runs 12 residues. Trimming shortened V by 5 bases and J by 2 bases, and 7 bases separated the two germline ends. CDR3 residues: CASSTVPYEQYF. The CDR3 DNA is TGTGCCAGCAGTACCGTCCCCTACGAGCAGTACTTC.

Of note for this clone: This CDR3 is also generated by other DNA sequences in the sample. The chain is built from TRBV4-1 and TRBJ1-1; no clear D gene. CDR3 length: 14 residues. Trimming pared 0 bases from V and 0 bases from J, leaving 5 bases between. Germline values: CDR1 MGHRA, CDR2 YSYEKL. CDR3 DNA sequence: TGCGCCAGCAGCCAAGATTCATTGAACACTGAAGCTTTCTTT. Translating it yields CASSQDSLNTEAFF.

V usage is TRBV28 and J usage is TRBJ1-3; perhaps TRBD1 as D (5 bases). The V end was cut by 5 bases, the J end by 1 base, with 18 bases between. Germline V gene lookup returns CDR1 MDHEN and CDR2 SYDVKM. This CDR3 comprises 17 residues. The chain's CDR3 is CASSPPTAFPSGNTIYF. In DNA, the CDR3 is TGTGCCAGCAGTCCACCGACAGCCTTCCCGTCTGGAAACACCATATATTTT.

The rearrangement uses TRBV7-3 and TRBJ1-4, with 12 bases that match TRBD1. The length of the CDR3 is 16 residues. The germline V gene encodes CDR1 SGHTA and CDR2 FQGTGA. Losses at the gene ends were 4 bases for V and 8 bases for J; bases not matched to a gene: 8. CDR3 DNA sequence: TGTGCCAGCAGCTACGGATCCGGGACAGGGGGCGAAAAACTGTTTTTT. It translates to CASSYGSGTGGEKLFF. The full variable domain, completed using reference TRBV7-3 and TRBJ1-4, is GAGVSQTPSNKVTEKGKYVELRCDPISGHTALYWYRQSLGQGPEFLIYFQGTGAADDSGLPNDRFFAVRPEGSVSTLKIQRTERGDSAVYLCASSYGSGTGGEKLFFGSGTQLSVL.

The gene calls are TRBV6-6 and TRBJ1-3; no clear D. Per germline, CDR1 MNHNY and CDR2 SVGAGI (reference sequence). V dropped 7 bases and J dropped 4 bases, with 17 bases sitting between them. The CDR3 is 15 residues long. The CDR3 DNA follows: TGTGCCAGCACCTTACAGCGGGAGCTAGGAAACACCATATATTTT. It encodes CASTLQRELGNTIYF.

V usage is TRBV6-6 and J usage is TRBJ2-1; D is tentatively TRBD1 or TRBD2 (6 bases each). This CDR3 region has 16 residues. Trimming removed 6 bases from V and 7 bases from J, with 22 bases in between. Per the germline V gene, CDR1 is MNHNY and CDR2 is SVGAGI (reference sequence). The CDR3 sequence: CASSSTGLRGRNEQFF. In DNA, the CDR3 is TGTGCCAGCAGCTCAACCGGGCTTAGGGGGAGGAATGAGCAGTTCTTC.

This rearrangement joins TRBV5-8 to TRBJ1-1; D gene ambiguous. The V gene lost 2 bases and the J gene lost 1 base, with 12 bases spanning the gap. Germline V CDR1 and CDR2: SGHTS, YDEGEE. The length of the CDR3 is 15 residues. Here the CDR3 reads CASSFFAPGNTEAFF. The CDR3 coding sequence is TGTGCCAGCAGCTTTTTTGCCCCGGGGAACACTGAAGCTTTCTTT.

The CDR3 sequence is CASSLSTRTGAFF. CDR3 bases: TGTGCCAGCAGTTTATCGACCCGGACTGGGGCTTTCTTT. V and J are TRBV27 and TRBJ1-1; D unclear. Germline CDR1 reads MNHEY; CDR2 reads SMNVEV (reference sequence). This CDR3 has 13 amino acids. V was pared by 0 bases and J by 11 bases, with 13 bases between.

The J gene is TRBJ2-3, the V gene TRBV7-2; unclear D gene. Germline CDR1 and CDR2: SGHTA and FQGNSA. The CDR3 consists of 12 residues. V lost 4 bases to trimming and J lost 2 bases, with 4 bases between them. CDR3 coding DNA: TGTGCCAGCAGCTCGTACACAGATACGCAGTATTTT. Amino acids: CASSSYTDTQYF.

V usage is TRBV2 and J usage is TRBJ1-1; 7 bases fit TRBD1. The length of the CDR3 is 15 residues. Germline assignment: CDR1 SNHLY and CDR2 FYNNEI. Trimming removed 7 bases from V and 12 bases from J; junction bases left unmatched: 20. The CDR3 DNA is TGTGCCAGCACTCTGTCGACGGGGACAGCCGAAGTAACTTTCTTT. Its translation: CASTLSTGTAEVTFF. The complete variable domain, with remaining parts taken from reference TRBV2 and TRBJ1-1, reads EPEVTQTPSHQVTQMGQEVILRCVPISNHLYFYWYRQILGQKVEFLVSFYNNEISEKSEIFDDQFSVERPDGSNFTLKIRSTKLEDSAMYFCASTLSTGTAEVTFFGQGTRLTVV.

The rearrangement uses TRBV2 and TRBJ1-5, with 8 bases matching TRBD1. The germline V gene has CDR1 SNHLY and CDR2 FYNNEI. CDR3 size: 15 residues. V shed 8 bases, J shed 2 bases, and the junction held 8 bases outside the gene matches. The CDR3 region is CASGAGGAGNQPQHF. DNA of the CDR3: TGTGCCAGCGGAGCAGGGGGCGCGGGCAATCAGCCCCAGCATTTT.

Remarks on this clone: The germline gene is not matched at one end of the junction; a read error may be the cause. Other nucleotide sequences from this sample produce the same CDR3. The genes are TRBV12-3 or TRBV12-4 and TRBJ1-1, with unresolved D. The CDR3 runs to 12 residues. The CDR3 sequence: CASSTGLAEAFF. The CDR3 DNA is TGCGCCAGCAGCACCGGATTGGCAGAAGCTTTCTTT.

The rearrangement links TRBV29-1 to TRBJ2-7, with TRBD2 identical over 8 bases. Germline trimming cut 6 bases from V and 2 bases from J; bases unmatched to any gene: 6. This CDR3 spans 13 amino acids. From germline, CDR1 is SQVTM and CDR2 ANQGSEA. Here the CDR3 reads CSVGGGQTYEQYF. As DNA, the CDR3 is TGCAGCGTCGGGGGGGGACAAACCTACGAGCAGTACTTC.